This T cell receptor beta chain originates from a study of blood T cells in healthy people across ages. V lost 7 bases, J lost 5 bases, and 8 bases lay in between. CDR1 and CDR2 (germline): MNHNY, SVGAGI (reference sequence). This CDR3 comprises 11 residues. With a J-beta primer mix and a sample-barcoded 5' primer, a second PCR ran 7 to 11 cycles. TCRdb itself ran the 5' RACE reads through MiXCR, one entry per CDR3 protein. The sample includes about 720,000 distinct CDR3 sequences, 22% of them seen just once. The sample providers were healthy Caucasian people from Russia, aged about 6 to 90. The amount of total RNA extracted per sample was at least 5.5 micrograms.

The chain is built from TRBV6-6 and TRBJ2-5; D is uncertain. This TCR was recovered from a man aged 70-80 years in good health. The sequenced sample consisted of blood. CDR3 sequence reads: CASTHGETQYF. As DNA, the CDR3 is TGTGCCAGCACGCATGGGGAGACCCAGTACTTC.